The 4 T cell receptor beta chains below all came from one sample that was sequenced in a study of Tregs in tolerant kidney transplant recipients. Produced via immunoSEQ multiplex PCR; TCRdb's table is partial and in-frame only. The sample consists of 90,000 to 150,000 clones, around 91% of them appearing once. What was sequenced was CD4+ T cells from blood. The receptors were sampled from a human donor in good health.

The rearrangement uses TRBV5-6 and TRBJ2-1, with D hard to call. Trimming removed 3 bases at V and 0 bases at J, with 16 bases between. The CDR3 runs to 17 residues. Germline V gene sequence: CDR1 SGHDT, CDR2 YYEEEE. CDR3 DNA sequence: TGTGCCAGCAGCTCAAAAGTGGCGAATAGCTCCTACAATGAGCAGTTCTTC. As protein: CASSSKVANSSYNEQFF.

This clone is a singleton in its sample. The chain couples TRBV7-9 to TRBJ2-7; D ambiguous. V was cut by 3 bases and J by 0 bases, with 12 bases left in between. Germline V gives CDR1 SEHNR, CDR2 FQNEAQ (reference sequence). CDR3 length equals 15 residues. Here the CDR3 reads CASSLSFLNSYEQYF. DNA for the CDR3: TGTGCCAGCAGCTTGTCATTCCTGAACTCCTACGAGCAGTACTTC.

The chain is built from TRBV18 and TRBJ2-7; D remains ambiguous. Per germline, CDR1 KGHSH and CDR2 LQKENI. V was cut by 3 bases and J by 1 base, with 13 bases left in between. The CDR3 contains 15 residues. The CDR3 here is CASSPTWVGSYEQYF. CDR3 DNA: TGTGCCAGCTCACCCACCTGGGTAGGGTCCTACGAGCAGTACTTC.

This chain links TRBV18 with TRBJ1-3; no clear D. Germline assignment: CDR1 KGHSH and CDR2 LQKENI. With 3 bases removed from V and 4 bases from J, the gap between germline ends came to 22 bases. This CDR3 region has 18 residues. CDR3 DNA sequence: TGTGCCAGCTCACCCCCCAACTCCCAAGGAAGCCGCGGAAACACCATATATTTT. Translating gives CASSPPNSQGSRGNTIYF.